This TCR beta chain was retrieved from a study of human CD8 memory T cell subsets. Per the germline V gene, CDR1 is SGHAT and CDR2 is FQNNGV. CDR3 length equals 17 residues. Early memory CD8+ T cells that were CCR7+ PD-1+ TIGIT+ and had exhausted-like traits were the TPEX cells. By UMI-labeled 5' RACE, the TCR beta libraries were made. TCRdb reprocessed the 5' RACE reads and keeps a single row for each CDR3 protein, giving no DNA. This sample contains 5,500 to 7,000 distinct CDR3 sequences. The chain has TRBV11-2 and TRBJ2-1; TCRdb picks TRBD2, but there is no DNA to check that call. This TCR came from a human donor in good health. The specimen was CD8+ T cells from PBMCs. CDR3 sequence: CASSLGLAGVGDNEQFF.